This TCR beta chain comes out of a study of blood T cell repertoires in COVID-19. The overall study: Acute and convalescent COVID-19 specimens originated in the United States, Italy and Spain. Sources were T cells, B-cell-depleted T cells, or PBMCs; the material itself was cDNA or gDNA.

In the original processing: From reference gene primer amplification, estimates of nucleated cell counts were derived. TCRdb's copy holds only in-frame clones and misses some; the assay was immunoSEQ multiplex PCR. V, J and clone size reflect that table, while D and trimming were determined from the DNA. The table has about 330,000 clones, around 90% seen once. The CDR3 sequence is 16 residues long. V was clipped by 3 bases and J by 6 bases, with 15 bases between them. The germline V gene encodes CDR1 LNHDA and CDR2 SQIVND (reference sequence). The sequenced sample consisted of peripheral blood. The rearrangement links TRBV19 to TRBJ1-6, with D possibly TRBD1 on 6 matching bases. The TCR sequence derives from a man aged 18 to 29 who had recovered from COVID-19. The CDR3 sequence: CASSIQTGWGNSPLHF. DNA for the CDR3: TGTGCCAGTAGTATCCAGACAGGTTGGGGTAATTCACCCCTCCACTTT.